Detailed here is one TCR beta chain. The antigen this receptor binds is unknown. This sample was taken from a study of cytomegalovirus exposure and HLA in healthy donors (dated by TCRdb to about 2017). About the study as a whole: In an earlier analysis of roughly 500 of the donors, approximately 260 Gb of sequence data and some 120 million unique TCR beta sequences from about 190 million T cells were reported. In addition to the first cohort of 666 subjects, a separate validation cohort of approximately 130 different subjects was used. Every repertoire in the discovery cohort had been generated on one and the same sequencing platform. The study aimed to test whether cataloging public T cell receptors could reveal signatures of past pathogen exposure. The later analysis used no new phenotypic data to find candidate immune exposures, relying instead on TCR beta sequences and their occurrence across donors. To study patterns of TCR occurrence, a later analysis re-analyzed previously published TCR beta repertoires from 500 to 850 donors and added high-resolution HLA genotyping. Among about 370 genotyped donors of the cohort, an average of roughly 230,000 unique TCR beta nucleotide sequences was sequenced per donor, of which roughly 17% were non-productive. An early release that covered fewer than 800 HLA-typed donors contained approximately 320 gigabases of sequencing data and 80 million or so unique TCR sequences. High-throughput TCR immunosequencing, statistical association of individual TCRs with disease status, and machine learning were combined to predict cytomegalovirus infection status. The study profiled the T cell repertoires of hundreds of subjects by immunosequencing and related them to cytomegalovirus serostatus. A few DR-DQ haplotypes were treated as single units for association and clustering because of strong linkage in the cohort. Of the roughly 430 genotyped donors, around 81% fell in the genetic ancestry cluster associated with self-reported Caucasian donors. The number of donors typed differed by locus, with roughly 620-640 for A, B, C, DRB1 and DQB1, 522 for DQA1, 600 to 610 for DPA1, and approximately 470 for DPB1. To decide whether each TCR beta V gene segment behaved as functional or pseudogenic, an earlier analysis of some 600 of the donors relied on high-throughput TCR beta sequencing. Genome-wide SNP genotypes for about three fifths of the roughly 670 donors were used in a later genetic analysis, which treated that subset as a discovery cohort. HLA typing included class I and class II loci at four-digit resolution. Donor age, sex, ethnicity and CMV serostatus were collected together with the repertoire data. Results the study describes overall, beyond this receptor: The classifier was reported to diagnose cytomegalovirus status with high specificity and sensitivity in both the original and validation cohorts. An association between a missense DCLRE1C variant and V-gene and J-gene trimming of TCR beta chains was found in a later genetic analysis and replicated in an independent cohort. The sequencing pipeline was judged likely to have produced a cluster of highly shared sequence variants as a technical artifact. Compared with equally common non-associated chains, HLA-associated TCR beta chains in a later analysis were more clonally expanded and had lower generation probabilities. Most TCR sequences were seen in very few donors, while some public TCRs were found in many individuals. According to a later analysis, TCR association rates differed among HLA loci, with DRB1 alleles showing the most associated TCRs and HLA-C alleles showing the fewest. Linkage disequilibrium might explain the correlated functional status among segregating V segments, but an unknown experimental factor could not be ruled out. In a later analysis, some 18,000 TCR beta sequences were associated with specific HLA alleles at a false discovery rate of 0.05. When HLA alleles, especially DR and DQ, strongly co-occurred, attributing TCR associations to individual alleles was difficult. Because the 87-base-pair reads could not distinguish some IMGT-functional V segments, including TRBV6-2 and TRBV6-3, those segments were excluded. The authors suggested that the approach could potentially be extended to other disease states and immunological phenotypes. The cohort was sequenced for TCR beta chains only, and without alpha or paired-chain data the features that could be detected were limited. An earlier analysis of roughly 570 of the donors showed that most TCR beta V segments appeared in productive rearrangements either about 87% or about 30% of the time, which broadly matched IMGT annotations. The study gave a list of roughly 150 TCR beta chains associated with cytomegalovirus. Compared with the approximately 700-donor mean, donors in an Asian-associated ancestry cluster had fewer N-insertions in productive TCRs, according to a later genetic analysis. Sequencing depth was assumed to be roughly uniform across donors in the presence/absence analyses, though that assumption may not hold. The only immune exposure information available for the cohort was CMV serostatus. A later analysis found that most CMV-associated TCR beta chains appeared HLA-restricted, with HLA associations seemingly driven largely by CMV exposure. HLA typing was unavailable for some donors at each locus, so association tests used only the typed subset. A further reported finding was that TCR beta sequences accurately predicted the HLA-A and HLA-B alleles for most subjects in the first cohort. A later analysis reported that several top co-occurrence clusters appeared linked to parvovirus B19, influenza, CMV and Epstein-Barr virus. Because counts were too low, around 17 rarely observed V segments, including chromosome 9 orphons, were left out of the earlier analysis of 587 of the donors. A few of the identified cytomegalovirus-associated TCR beta chains were confirmed in vitro to be specific for cytomegalovirus antigens.

Its CDR3 holds 15 amino acids, cysteine through phenylalanine. Of all the DNA, just the CDR3 is kept, 45 bases in frame from base 1. At the junction V is shortened by 5 bases and J by 2 bases, with 13 bases in between. The germline V gene (reference sequence) gives CDR1 as LNHDA and CDR2 as SQIVND. Libraries were built with the immunoSEQ multiplex PCR assay. The multiplex PCR relied on a mix of 60 forward primers for TCR Vbeta segments and 13 reverse primers for TCR Jbeta segments. Amplification of the CDR3 region of rearranged TCR beta genes was performed with a multiplex PCR assay on genomic DNA. The amplified TCR beta libraries were sequenced on the Illumina HiSeq System as 87-base-pair reads. The authors processed their data as follows. A later analysis counted around 72 million unique TCR beta chains across the 550 to 800 repertoires, and some 11 million of these chains were shared by at least two donors. Raw reads were error-corrected and collapsed into unique sequences by a nearest-neighbor algorithm in which closely related sequences were merged to remove PCR and sequencing errors. Alignment of CDR3 sequences to IMGT reference sequences was used to assign V, D and J gene segments. Each retained sequence needed at least a six-nucleotide match to both a V gene segment and a J gene segment. A rearrangement was called productive if the CDR3 had no stop codons and remained in frame with V and J, and every other rearrangement was called non-productive. Following IMGT convention, CDR3 was defined as the stretch from the second conserved V-encoded cysteine to the conserved J-encoded phenylalanine. Sequences without an unambiguous match to a single V gene segment were excluded from the earlier analysis of 587 of the donors. In an earlier analysis of around 600 of the donors, V segments were called functional above 56.7% productive rearrangements and were called segregating when the between-donor standard deviation exceeded 5%. A statistical classification framework was built for diagnosing cytomegalovirus status from the catalog of TCR beta chain sequences. In a later analysis, V and J genes were assigned by comparing TCR nucleotide sequences against IMGT/GENE-DB human TR gene sequences. Using the TCRdist pipeline, a later analysis assigned CDR3 sequences along with most-parsimonious VDJ recombination scenarios. In a later analysis, each TCR beta chain was defined by its CDR3 amino acid sequence together with its V-gene family, and reads lacking a unique V-gene family were excluded. As a way to deal with suspected cross-contamination and a sequencing artifact, a later analysis dropped over 550 nucleotide sequences that were highly shared and had low generation probability. In a later analysis, a clonal expansion index was calculated for each public chain from normalized within-repertoire ranks of inferred template counts. Generation probabilities in a later analysis came from a VDJ recombination model fitted to out-of-frame rearrangements, and those results were checked against IGoR. In a later analysis, hypergeometric tests were used to score TCR-TCR, TCR-HLA and TCR-CMV co-occurrence, with a repertoire-size bias correction applied to TCR pairs. False discovery rates were estimated in a later analysis by permuting HLA or CMV assignments 20 times. In a later analysis, co-occurring TCRs were grouped using DBSCAN, and TCRdist sequence similarity was added for clustering within HLA-allele-positive subsets. For co-occurrence clustering, repertoires with fewer than 30,000 or more than 120,000 public chains were excluded, along with 4 to 6 repertoires with anomalous nucleotide sharing. TCRdb carries this immuneACCESS record with in-frame sequences only. Its versions omit some clonotypes, under half of them owing to an unresolved V gene in the studies checked, with the rest unexplained. V, J and clone size are those of that table, while D and trimming were read from the DNA. This sample's records show 110,000 to 150,000 clones. About 2.2% of the sample is held by the ten biggest clonotypes.

The cohort was made up of about 610 healthy bone marrow donors. All cohort members were sampled while nominally healthy, although unrecorded immune exposures were likely present. The donor was CMV seronegative and belonged to the group of under 400 seronegative cohort members. Each donor provided a peripheral blood sample, and peripheral blood mononuclear cells were used for TCR beta sequencing. The Qiagen DNeasy Blood Extraction Kit was used to extract genomic DNA from the blood cell samples. Sequencing was carried out using PBMCs. This TCR was sampled from a woman under 30 in good health and CMV-seronegative. Recombination connected TRBV19 to TRBJ1-5, with an unclear D gene assignment. In nucleotide form, the sequence is TGTGCCAGTAGTCTCCAATGGGCCGGCAATCAGCCCCAGCATTTT. The resulting protein is CASSLQWAGNQPQHF.